This is a list of T cell receptor beta chains from one sample in a study of Ad26.COV2.S vaccination and SARS-CoV-2 variants. Produced via immunoSEQ multiplex PCR; TCRdb's table is partial and in-frame only. The table has 250,000 to 300,000 clones, 80% to 90% seen once. The sample here was peripheral blood, taken in a trial of Ad26.COV2.S vaccine versus placebo. The source of these receptors is a person between 18 and 65 years old who received the Ad26.COV2.S COVID-19 vaccine or a placebo. Each CDR3 is given with its conserved first and last residue. D genes are given only for firm matches. Part of the rows lack a size; the others show once, few, many or a class for expanded clones.

D gene | J gene | V gene | clone size | CDR3 DNA | CDR3 protein
TRBD1 | TRBJ1-2 | TRBV11-3 | . | TGTGCCAGCAGCTTAGGCGGGGGGGACAGGTTCAACTATGGCTACACCTTC | CASSLGGGDRFNYGYTF
. | TRBJ2-2 | TRBV5-1 | . | TGCGCCAGCAGCTTGGCAGGGGTTAACACCGGGGAGCTGTTTTTT | CASSLAGVNTGELFF
TRBD1 | TRBJ1-4 | TRBV18 | . | TGTGCCAGCTCACAAGGACAGGGTTCTAATGAAAAACTGTTTTTT | CASSQGQGSNEKLFF
. | TRBJ2-3 | TRBV5-1 | . | TGCGCCAGCAGCTTGGCCAGGTCCGCCCGTGATATGCAGTATTTT | CASSLARSARDMQYF
. | TRBJ1-2 | TRBV6-1 | . | TGTGCCAGCAGTGAAATGGGGGCCCTGGGCTATGGCTACACCTTC | CASSEMGALGYGYTF
. | TRBJ2-2 | TRBV5-6 | . | TGTGCCAGCAGCTTGGGGCCGGTCAACACCGGGGAGCTGTTTTTT | CASSLGPVNTGELFF
. | TRBJ1-5 | TRBV5-1 | . | TGCGCCAGCAGCTTGTCAGGGGCGCGAGGGCAGCCCCAGCATTTT | CASSLSGARGQPQHF
TRBD2 | TRBJ2-1 | TRBV2 | . | TGTGCCAGCAGTGTGGGAGGGAGTAGTCGTTTCAATGAGCAGTTCTTC | CASSVGGSSRFNEQFF
. | TRBJ2-3 | TRBV6-6 | . | TGTGCCAGCAGTTACTCGGGGAGCGCTCCCACGCAGTATTTT | CASSYSGSAPTQYF
. | TRBJ1-2 | TRBV3-1/TRBV3-2 | once | TGTGCCAGCAGCCAAGATATCCGTGGCTACACCTTC | CASSQDIRGYTF
. | TRBJ1-1 | TRBV28 | . | TGTGCCAGCAGCTCAGGGAAATGGACTGAAGCTTTCTTT | CASSSGKWTEAFF
TRBD1 | TRBJ2-5 | TRBV15 | once | TGTGCCACCAGCAGAGAGGACAGGGCATTCGAGACCCAGTACTTC | CATSREDRAFETQYF
TRBD2 | TRBJ2-3 | TRBV6-5 | . | TGTGCCAGCAGTTACTCTAGCGGGAGAGATACGCAGTATTTT | CASSYSSGRDTQYF
TRBD2 | TRBJ2-1 | TRBV30 | . | TGTGCCTGGAGTGCAGGACTAGCGGCCTACAATGAGCAGTTCTTC | CAWSAGLAAYNEQFF
. | TRBJ2-2 | TRBV5-1 | . | TGCGCCAGCAGCTTGTCCGGATTAACCGGGGAGCTGTTTTTT | CASSLSGLTGELFF
. | TRBJ1-2 | TRBV28 | . | TGTGCCAGCAGTTTAAACAGGGACTATGGCTACACCTTC | CASSLNRDYGYTF
TRBD1 | TRBJ1-1 | TRBV6-6 | . | TGTGCCAGCAGCACTAGGACAGGGAACACTGAAGCTTTCTTT | CASSTRTGNTEAFF
TRBD1 | TRBJ1-4 | TRBV7-9 | . | TGTGCCAGCAGCTTAGGGGACAGGGAGAGTGAAAAACTGTTTTTT | CASSLGDRESEKLFF
TRBD2 | TRBJ2-4 | TRBV7-2 | . | TGTGCCAGCAGCTTAGTCCCTAGCGGGAGGGCCGGCAGTGACATTCAGTACTTC | CASSLVPSGRAGSDIQYF
. | TRBJ1-2 | TRBV18 | . | TGTGCCAGCTCACCTGCGGCAGGGTTTAATAATGGCTACACCTTC | CASSPAAGFNNGYTF